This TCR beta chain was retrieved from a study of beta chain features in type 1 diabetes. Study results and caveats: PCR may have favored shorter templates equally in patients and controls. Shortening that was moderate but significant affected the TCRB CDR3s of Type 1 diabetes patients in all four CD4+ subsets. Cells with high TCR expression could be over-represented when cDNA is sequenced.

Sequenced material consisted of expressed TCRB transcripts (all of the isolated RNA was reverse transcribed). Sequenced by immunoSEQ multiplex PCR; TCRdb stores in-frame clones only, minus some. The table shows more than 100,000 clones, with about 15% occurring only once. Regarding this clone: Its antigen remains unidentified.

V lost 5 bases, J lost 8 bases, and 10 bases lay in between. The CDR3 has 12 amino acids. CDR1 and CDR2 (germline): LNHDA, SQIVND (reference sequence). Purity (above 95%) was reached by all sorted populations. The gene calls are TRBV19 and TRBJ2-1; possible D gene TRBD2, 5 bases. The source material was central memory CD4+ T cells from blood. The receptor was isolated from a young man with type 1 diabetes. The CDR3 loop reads CASSPTRDEQFF. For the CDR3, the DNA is TGTGCCAGTAGTCCCACGAGGGATGAGCAGTTCTTC.